A single sample is the source of the 27 T cell receptor beta chains below, sequenced in a study of identical twins. Each CDR3 protein is one row after TCRdb ran MiXCR on the 5' RACE reads. Here the sample spans 1.5 million to 2 million distinct CDR3 sequences, about 30% being singletons. Sequenced input: cord blood. These receptors were collected from a newborn girl in good health.

V usage is TRBV5-1 and J usage is TRBJ1-1; 7 positions agree with TRBD1. Per the germline V gene, CDR1 is SGHRS and CDR2 is YFSETQ. V gave up 6 bases and J gave up 7 bases; unmatched junction bases: 12. The CDR3 contains 14 residues. CDR3 nucleotides: TGCGCCAGCAAAGCCTCGGGACAGATAAATGAAGCTTTCTTT. This codes for CASKASGQINEAFF.

V and J are TRBV6-6 and TRBJ2-7, with D tentatively TRBD1 or TRBD2 (5 bases each). Trimming left V 6 bases short and J 3 bases short, with 15 bases between. In germline, CDR1 is MNHNY, CDR2 SVGAGI (reference sequence). This CDR3 is 14 amino acids long. The CDR3 is CASRDRDQSYEQYF. The CDR3 region has the DNA TGTGCCAGCAGGGACCGGGACCAGAGCTACGAGCAGTACTTC.

Notes on this clonotype: A read error may account for a junction end that differs from germline. J is TRBJ2-5 and V is TRBV20-1, with a possible D match to TRBD2 (6 bases). The CDR3 is 15 amino acids. Germline values: CDR1 DFQATT, CDR2 SNEGSKA (reference sequence). The CDR3 region is CSAGGSLAFQGTQYF. CDR3 DNA: TGCAGTGCTGGCGGCTCCCTAGCGTTTCAAGGGACCCAGTACTTC.

The CDR3 DNA reads as TGCAGCGTTGAATCTGGAAACACCATATATTTT. Protein: CSVESGNTIYF. The V call is TRBV29-1, the J call TRBJ1-3, with unresolved D. The germline V and J ends were trimmed by 2 bases and 1 base, with 0 bases remaining between them. CDR3 length equals 11 residues. CDR1 and CDR2 from the germline V gene are SQVTM and ANQGSEA.

Only a few counts were recorded for this clonotype. In nucleotides, the CDR3 is TGTGCCAGCAGACCAAACCAGAGACAGGGAGGCAACTATGGCTACACCTTC. Residues: CASRPNQRQGGNYGYTF. The chain combines TRBV11-2 with TRBJ1-2; 7 nucleotides match TRBD1. The junction had 15 bases not matched to a gene; V was cut back by 6 bases and J by 2 bases. There are 17 residues in the CDR3. Germline CDR1 and CDR2: SGHAT and FQNNGV.

This clonotype was seen ten or more times. The gene calls are TRBV9 and TRBJ2-3; D possibly uses TRBD1 or TRBD2 (5 bases each). CDR3 length: 13 residues. Trimming removed 0 bases from V and 4 bases from J, with 6 bases in between. Germline CDR1 reads SGDLS; CDR2 reads YYNGEE. DNA for the CDR3: TGTGCCAGCAGCGTAGTGGGGGCAGATACGCAGTATTTT. Encoded protein: CASSVVGADTQYF.

The chain carries TRBV3-1 and TRBJ2-5; 10 nucleotides line up with TRBD1. Germline CDR1 and CDR2: LGHDT and YNNKEL (reference sequence). This CDR3 is built from 16 residues. With 4 bases clipped from V and 11 bases from J, the junction kept 16 bases outside the gene matches. The CDR3 DNA is TGTGCCAGCAGCCCCCTGTGGGGACAGGGGCCTAATGAGCAGTACTTC. Translating gives CASSPLWGQGPNEQYF.

The chain recombines TRBV27 with TRBJ2-6; TRBD1 agrees at 7 bases. Germline-derived CDR1 and CDR2 are MNHEY and SMNVEV (reference sequence). The V gene end was trimmed by 2 bases and the J gene end by 0 bases; junction bases not matched to a gene: 10. This CDR3 has 19 residues. The CDR3 bases are TGTGCCAGCAGTTTAGACAGGGCCACCCTTTTCTCTGGGGCCAACGTCCTGACTTTC. Protein: CASSLDRATLFSGANVLTF.

This sequence joins TRBV12-3 or TRBV12-4 and TRBJ2-5; D is unresolved. Trimming left V 4 bases short and J 0 bases short, with 6 bases between. The CDR3 contains 13 residues. CDR3 DNA: TGTGCCAGCAGTTCGCTAGACCAAGAGACCCAGTACTTC. Translation: CASSSLDQETQYF.

This chain uses TRBV9 with TRBJ1-2; 7 bases line up with TRBD1. The CDR3 contains 15 residues. The junction had 6 bases not matched to a gene; V was cut back by 0 bases and J by 4 bases. Germline CDR1 is SGDLS and CDR2 is YYNGEE. The CDR3 sequence is CASSVGQGYAYGYTF. The CDR3 DNA reads as TGTGCCAGCAGCGTAGGACAGGGCTATGCCTATGGCTACACCTTC.

This clonotype was counted once. The chain employs TRBV7-9 and TRBJ2-1, with TRBD2 as a possible D gene (7 bases). Germline loops: CDR1 SEHNR, CDR2 FQNEAQ (reference sequence). CDR3 length: 13 amino acids. Trimming shortened V by 5 bases and J by 6 bases, and 11 bases separated the two germline ends. CDR3 nucleotides: TGTGCCAGCAGCCGGGGGGCCAGCAATGAGCAGTTCTTC. Its translation: CASSRGASNEQFF.

CDR3 residues: CASSLRTRGTGELFF. In DNA form, the CDR3 reads TGTGCCAGCAGCCTTCGGACTAGAGGCACCGGGGAGCTGTTTTTT. The V gene is TRBV3-1, the J gene TRBJ2-2; 7 nucleotides align to TRBD2. The germline V gene has CDR1 LGHDT and CDR2 YNNKEL (reference sequence). The V and J ends lost 4 bases and 4 bases, in that order; junction bases with no gene match: 6. This CDR3 is 15 amino acids long.

J is TRBJ2-6 and V is TRBV6-5; D call uncertain. Germline CDR1 is MNHEY and CDR2 is SVGAGI. This CDR3 has 16 amino acids. With 2 bases removed from V and 0 bases from J, the gap between germline ends came to 8 bases. CDR3 amino acids: CASSYTASSGANVLTF. In DNA, the CDR3 is TGTGCCAGCAGTTACACAGCGTCCTCTGGGGCCAACGTCCTGACTTTC.

The gene calls are TRBV5-1 and TRBJ2-3; D unclear. This CDR3 spans 13 amino acids. CDR1 is SGHRS, CDR2 YFSETQ, per germline. Between the trimmed V and J ends, which lost 0 bases and 6 bases, there was a span of 8 bases. The CDR3 coding sequence is TGCGCCAGCAGCTTGGTCGTGGTGGATACGCAGTATTTT. Protein product: CASSLVVVDTQYF.

This clonotype was found once. This sequence joins TRBV20-1 and TRBJ2-3; 7 nucleotides agree with TRBD2. This CDR3 is built from 13 residues. J was trimmed by 6 bases and V by 2 bases; bases with no gene match: 5. Germline CDR1 is DFQATT and CDR2 is SNEGSKA (reference sequence). In DNA, the CDR3 is TGCAGTGCTAGAAGGCGGGGAGGGGATACGCAGTATTTT. Translated: CSARRRGGDTQYF.

The chain employs TRBV9 and TRBJ2-1; 8 bases are shared with TRBD2. CDR3 size: 16 residues. V dropped 0 bases and J dropped 1; count of bases not matched to a gene: 3. Per the germline V gene, CDR1 is SGDLS and CDR2 is YYNGEE. The CDR3 DNA is TGTGCCAGCAGCGTAGTCTCGGGAGGGTCCTACAATGAGCAGTTCTTC. Translating it yields CASSVVSGGSYNEQFF.

This clonotype was counted a few times. V and J are TRBV7-2 and TRBJ2-7; D is undetermined. The CDR3 runs 13 residues. Germline values: CDR1 SGHTA, CDR2 FQGNSA. The V end was cut by 0 bases, the J end by 3 bases, with 6 bases between. CDR3 sequence (DNA): TGTGCCAGCAGCTTAGCCCAACTCTACGAGCAGTACTTC. Translated, it gives CASSLAQLYEQYF.

The J gene is TRBJ2-7, the V gene TRBV7-2, with TRBD1 matching over 8 bases. The CDR3 is 14 residues long. In germline, CDR1 is SGHTA, CDR2 FQGNSA. V shed 5 bases and J 2 bases; nucleotides not matched to a gene: 5. The CDR3 loop is CASSRTGSTYEQYF. The CDR3 nucleotides read TGTGCCAGCAGCCGGACAGGGTCCACCTACGAGCAGTACTTC.

This clonotype was counted at least ten times. This rearrangement joins TRBV4-2 to TRBJ2-7, with TRBD2 matching over 13 bases. CDR3 length: 16 amino acids. The V segment lost 0 bases and the J segment 3 bases; nucleotides outside the gene matches: 2. Germline CDR1 is LGHNA and CDR2 is YNFKEQ. CDR3 residues: CASSQDRTSGSYEQYF. CDR3 DNA sequence: TGTGCCAGCAGCCAAGATCGGACTAGCGGGAGCTACGAGCAGTACTTC.

This clonotype was counted only a few times. This chain connects TRBV7-9 to TRBJ1-2; D might be TRBD1 (6 bases). Germline V lookup: CDR1 SEHNR, CDR2 FQNEAQ (reference sequence). This CDR3 is 15 amino acids long. The V end lost 6 bases, the J end lost 8 bases, and 22 bases lay between the germline ends. This chain's CDR3 is CASRFSGDTVRGYTF. The CDR3, as DNA: TGTGCCAGCAGGTTCTCCGGGGACACAGTGCGGGGCTACACCTTC.

This clonotype occurred once. The V gene is TRBV10-3, the J gene TRBJ2-5; 10 positions agree with TRBD1. The germline V gene has CDR1 ENHRY and CDR2 SYGVKD. This CDR3 has 15 residues. V lost 5 bases and J lost 11; bases outside the gene matches: 14. CDR3 loop: CAISSGQGVINEQYF. The DNA of the CDR3 is TGTGCCATCAGTAGTGGACAGGGGGTAATCAATGAGCAGTACTTC.

The chain recombines TRBV10-1 with TRBJ2-1; no firm D call. CDR3 length: 13 residues. Trimming pared 2 bases from V and 8 bases from J, leaving 10 bases between. Germline CDR1 and CDR2: WNHNN and SYGVQD (reference sequence). In DNA form, the CDR3 reads TGCGCCAGCAGTGAGCCCCTTTCGGATGAGCAGTTCTTC. As protein: CASSEPLSDEQFF.

This sequence joins TRBV5-5 and TRBJ1-6; possibly TRBD1 for D (6 bases). The CDR3 spans 14 residues. Trimming took 3 bases from V and 6 from J, leaving 10 bases between them. The germline CDR1 and CDR2 sequences are SGHKS and YYEKEE (reference sequence). CDR3 nucleotide sequence: TGTGCCAGCAGCTACAGGGTGACTAATTCACCCCTCCACTTT. Encoded protein: CASSYRVTNSPLHF. Drawing the rest from reference TRBV5-5 and TRBJ1-6, the complete variable domain is DAGVTQSPTHLIKTRGQQVTLRCSPISGHKSVSWYQQVLGQGPQFIFQYYEKEERGRGNFPDRFSARQFPNYSSELNVNALLLGDSALYLCASSYRVTNSPLHFGNGTRLTVT.

This clonotype was found many times. The rearrangement uses TRBV10-3 and TRBJ2-5; no clear D gene. There are 12 residues in the CDR3. The germline V gene encodes CDR1 ENHRY and CDR2 SYGVKD. Trimming took off 0 bases at V and 6 bases at J, with 5 bases between the two ends. The CDR3 here is CAISESGQTQYF. CDR3 DNA: TGTGCCATCAGTGAGTCTGGGCAGACCCAGTACTTC.

This clonotype was picked up a small number of times. The V call is TRBV20-1, the J call TRBJ1-6; D not resolved. The CDR3 runs to 12 residues. Germline loops: CDR1 DFQATT, CDR2 SNEGSKA (reference sequence). Trimming pared 3 bases from V and 6 bases from J, leaving 6 bases between. The CDR3 sequence: CSARKGNSPLHF. In DNA form, the CDR3 reads TGCAGTGCTAGGAAGGGTAATTCACCCCTCCACTTT.

This chain links TRBV28 with TRBJ2-7; 9 bases agree with TRBD1. This CDR3 is built from 15 residues. Germline CDR1 reads MDHEN; CDR2 reads SYDVKM. Losses at the gene ends were 5 bases for V and 6 bases for J; bases not matched to a gene: 11. The CDR3 DNA reads TGTGCCAGCAGTAAAACCGGGACAGGGCGAGCCGAGCAGTACTTC. Translated: CASSKTGTGRAEQYF.

Note on this clonotype: This CDR3 fails to terminate in the conserved phenylalanine or tryptophan, so it likely reflects a read error. This chain connects TRBV2 to TRBJ1-2, with 7 bases fitting TRBD1. With V trimmed by 7 bases and J by 8 bases, 7 bases remained unmatched. Per the germline V gene, CDR1 is SNHLY and CDR2 is FYNNEI. This CDR3 is 12 amino acids long. CDR3: CASTQTGRGYTY. The CDR3 DNA reads TGTGCCAGCACCCAGACAGGGCGCGGCTACACCTAC.